The 21 T cell receptor beta chains presented below share a single source sample, sequenced in a study of T cells after somatic rescue of genetic block. This table comes from immunoSEQ multiplex PCR, and its TCRdb copy is limited to in-frame clones, with some not included. The sample carries approximately 12,000 clones, 73% recorded once. The sequenced sample was peripheral blood mononuclear cells (PBMCs). These receptors were obtained from a boy under 18.

The V and J genes are TRBV10-2 and TRBJ2-5, with D possibly being TRBD1 or TRBD2 (6 bases each). Germline lookup yields CDR1 WSHSY and CDR2 SAAADI. The CDR3 runs to 13 residues. Trimming pared 3 bases from V and 7 bases from J, leaving 12 bases between. The CDR3 DNA reads TGCGCCAGCAGTGATCCGGGGGCGGCGACCCAGTACTTC. Amino acid sequence: CASSDPGAATQYF.

The CDR3 protein is CASTPFWGFGLGGQFF. The CDR3 DNA follows: TGTGCCAGTACCCCGTTTTGGGGGTTTGGACTAGGAGGGCAGTTCTTC. The genes are TRBV19 and TRBJ2-1; 7 nucleotides agree with TRBD2. Trimming took 7 bases from V and 12 from J; bases not matched to a gene: 21. The germline V gene has CDR1 LNHDA and CDR2 SQIVND (reference sequence). The CDR3 spans 16 residues.

The J gene is TRBJ2-2, the V gene TRBV9, with no clear D. The CDR3 length is 16 residues. Germline V lookup: CDR1 SGDLS, CDR2 YYNGEE. Trimming shortened V by 0 bases and J by 5 bases, and 14 bases separated the two germline ends. The CDR3 protein is CASSVAGVVRTGELFF. CDR3 nucleotide sequence: TGTGCCAGCAGCGTAGCCGGAGTAGTAAGGACCGGGGAGCTGTTTTTT.

The chain uses TRBV27 and TRBJ2-5; unclear D gene. Near its end, the DNA agrees better with TRBJ2-7, so the J call may be wrong. The CDR3 covers 13 residues. Germline V gene sequence: CDR1 MNHEY, CDR2 SMNVEV (reference sequence). CDR3 residues: CASSLSRSYEQYF. The CDR3 DNA is TGTGCCAGCAGTTTATCCCGGAGCTACGAGCAGTACTTC.

The chain has TRBV6-6 and TRBJ2-7; maybe TRBD2 (6 bases). CDR1 is MNHNY, CDR2 SVGAGI, per germline (reference sequence). V lost 6 bases to trimming and J lost 4 bases, with 10 bases between them. The CDR3 totals 12 residues. CDR3 sequence reads: CASREGFYEQYF. The CDR3 region has the DNA TGTGCCAGCAGGGAGGGGTTTTACGAGCAGTACTTC.

The chain combines TRBV11-3 with TRBJ2-7; possibly TRBD2 for D (5 bases). Germline CDR1 and CDR2: SGHNT and YENEEA. The CDR3 sequence is 16 residues long. The ends were cut back, 2 bases at V and 4 bases at J, with 18 bases in the middle. The CDR3 reads CASSLPLLVRGYEQYF. In DNA form, the CDR3 reads TGTGCCAGCAGCTTACCCTTACTAGTTCGGGGATACGAGCAGTACTTC.

The chain uses TRBV6-4 and TRBJ2-2, with D possibly being TRBD2 (6 bases). Trimming pared 5 bases from V and 2 bases from J, leaving 15 bases between. The CDR3 is made up of 16 amino acids. From germline, CDR1 is MRHNA and CDR2 SNTAGT. The CDR3 DNA reads as TGTGCCAGCAGTCCCTTGGGCGGGGATAACACCGGGGAGCTGTTTTTT. This sequence encodes CASSPLGGDNTGELFF.

This clone has a handful of counts. The chain is built from TRBV2 and TRBJ1-2; D gene uncertain. The CDR3 is made up of 14 amino acids. Per the germline V gene, CDR1 is SNHLY and CDR2 is FYNNEI. V lost 6 bases, J lost 2 bases, and 13 bases lay in between. The CDR3 bases are TGTGCCAGCAGAAGGGCGGAAGCGAACTATGGCTACACCTTC. Its translation: CASRRAEANYGYTF.

This clone is classed as medium-sized. The chain recombines TRBV27 with TRBJ2-7, with D tentatively TRBD1 (5 bases). Germline V CDR1 and CDR2: MNHEY, SMNVEV (reference sequence). The CDR3 length is 16 residues. V was shortened by 5 bases and J by 4 bases, with 21 bases between the two germline ends. CDR3 sequence: CASSQADILPPYEQYF. CDR3 bases: TGTGCCAGCAGTCAGGCGGACATACTCCCCCCTTACGAGCAGTACTTC.

This chain uses TRBV18 with TRBJ2-7; 7 positions match TRBD1. V trimming: 6 bases; J trimming: 2 bases; junction bases outside the gene matches: 4. The CDR3 covers 13 residues. Germline V lookup: CDR1 KGHSH, CDR2 LQKENI. Written as DNA, the CDR3 is TGTGCCAGCTCGCGACAGGGACCCTACGAGCAGTACTTC. This encodes CASSRQGPYEQYF.

The genes are TRBV7-9 and TRBJ1-2; the D is unclear. Trimming took 3 bases from V and 0 from J, leaving 11 bases between them. This CDR3 contains 15 residues. CDR1 and CDR2 from the germline V gene are SEHNR and FQNEAQ (reference sequence). As DNA, the CDR3 is TGTGCCAGCAGCTTGTGGACGGTCACTAACTATGGCTACACCTTC. The encoded protein is CASSLWTVTNYGYTF.

This sequence joins TRBV28 and TRBJ2-7; D is possibly TRBD1 (6 bases). The V and J ends lost 1 base and 3 bases respectively, with 13 bases between them. Germline-derived CDR1 and CDR2 are MDHEN and SYDVKM. The length of the CDR3 is 15 residues. The CDR3 nucleotides are TGTGCCAGCAGTTTATCGATATTAGGGGGCTACGAGCAGTACTTC. Amino acids: CASSLSILGGYEQYF.

CDR3 bases: TGTGCCAGCAGCGTAGGGAAACCGTGGTCCCAAGAGACCCAGTACTTC. Its protein is CASSVGKPWSQETQYF. The V call is TRBV9, the J call TRBJ2-5, with D uncertain. The length of the CDR3 is 16 residues. V dropped 0 bases and J dropped 1 base, with 13 bases sitting between them. Germline V gives CDR1 SGDLS, CDR2 YYNGEE.

The chain has TRBV6-5 and TRBJ1-1; TRBD1 aligns across 7 bases. Germline V lookup: CDR1 MNHEY, CDR2 SVGAGI. J gave up 4 bases and V 0 bases, and 5 bases lay outside the gene matches. The CDR3 loop spans 15 amino acids. The CDR3 reads CASSYSGRGTTEAFF. The CDR3 DNA is TGTGCCAGCAGTTACTCTGGCAGGGGGACCACTGAAGCTTTCTTT.

The chain recombines TRBV6-1 with TRBJ2-4; 12 positions match TRBD2. Germline V CDR1 and CDR2: MNHNS, SASEGT. The CDR3 totals 17 residues. J was trimmed by 4 bases and V by 2 bases; bases with no gene match: 6. The DNA for the CDR3 is TGTGCCAGCAGTGAAATTGGACTAGCGGGGCGGAAAAACATTCAGTACTTC. This sequence encodes CASSEIGLAGRKNIQYF.

The chain employs TRBV30 and TRBJ2-7, with D perhaps matching TRBD2 (5 bases). V dropped 3 bases and J dropped 4 bases, with 7 bases sitting between them. Germline V lookup: CDR1 GTSNPN, CDR2 SVGIG (reference sequence). This CDR3 is built from 11 residues. This chain's CDR3 is CAWSRGYEQYF. The DNA of the CDR3 is TGTGCCTGGAGCCGGGGTTACGAGCAGTACTTC. Drawing the rest from reference TRBV30 and TRBJ2-7, the complete variable domain is SQTIHQWPATLVQPVGSPLSLECTVEGTSNPNLYWYRQAAGRGLQLLFYSVGIGQISSEVPQNLSASRPQDRQFILSSKKLLLSDSGFYLCAWSRGYEQYFGPGTRLTVT.

This sequence joins TRBV6-5 and TRBJ1-1; 10 bases fit TRBD1. CDR3 length: 14 residues. Germline values: CDR1 MNHEY, CDR2 SVGAGI. With V trimmed by 2 bases and J by 4 bases, 1 base remained unmatched. The CDR3 region has the DNA TGTGCCAGCAGTTACCGGGACAGGGGCACTGAAGCTTTCTTT. Its translation: CASSYRDRGTEAFF.

V usage is TRBV6-1 and J usage is TRBJ2-1, with D uncertain. The CDR3 extends over 15 amino acids. V lost 1 base and J lost 1, with 8 bases in between. From germline, CDR1 is MNHNS and CDR2 SASEGT. CDR3 sequence: CASSEGAASYNEQFF. CDR3 bases: TGTGCCAGCAGTGAAGGGGCAGCTTCCTACAATGAGCAGTTCTTC.

The chain employs TRBV6-5 and TRBJ1-3; 8 nucleotides align to TRBD1. The trim removed 4 bases at V and 5 bases at J, leaving 4 bases unmatched. CDR1 is MNHEY, CDR2 SVGAGI, per germline. The CDR3 sequence is 14 residues long. The CDR3 sequence: CASSFRQGRNTIYF. The CDR3 coding sequence is TGTGCCAGCAGTTTTCGACAGGGGAGAAACACCATATATTTT.

This chain connects TRBV11-2 to TRBJ1-2; perhaps TRBD1 as D (5 bases). The CDR3 extends over 16 amino acids. Trimming cost V 4 bases and J 4 bases, with 19 bases left between them. Per germline, CDR1 SGHAT and CDR2 FQNNGV. In nucleotides, the CDR3 is TGTGCCAGCAGCTCCCGCAGGGAAAAAGGGTTCTATGGCTACACCTTC. This gives the protein CASSSRREKGFYGYTF. Full variable domain (rest looked up from reference TRBV11-2 and TRBJ1-2): EAGVAQSPRYKIIEKRQSVAFWCNPISGHATLYWYQQILGQGPKLLIQFQNNGVVDDSQLPKDRFSAERLKGVDSTLKIQPAKLEDSAVYLCASSSRREKGFYGYTFGSGTRLTVV.

J is TRBJ1-2 and V is TRBV5-8, with D uncertain. V gave up 5 bases and J gave up 4 bases, with 12 bases separating them. Germline-derived CDR1 and CDR2 are SGHTS and YDEGEE. The CDR3 has 13 residues. Written as DNA, the CDR3 is TGTGCCAGCAGTTTCCGGGAGGGCTATGGCTACACCTTC. It specifies CASSFREGYGYTF.